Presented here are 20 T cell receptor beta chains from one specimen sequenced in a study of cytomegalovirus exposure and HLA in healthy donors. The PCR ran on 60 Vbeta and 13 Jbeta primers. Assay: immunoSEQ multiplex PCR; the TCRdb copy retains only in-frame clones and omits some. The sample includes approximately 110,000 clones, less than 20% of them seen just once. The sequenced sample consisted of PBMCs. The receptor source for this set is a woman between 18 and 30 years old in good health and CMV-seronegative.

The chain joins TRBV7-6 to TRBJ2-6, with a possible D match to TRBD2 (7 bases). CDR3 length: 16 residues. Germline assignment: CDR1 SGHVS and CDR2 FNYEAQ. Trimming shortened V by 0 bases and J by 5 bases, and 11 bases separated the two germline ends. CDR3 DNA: TGTGCCAGCAGCTTAGCCGCGGGGGCGCGGGCCAACGTCCTGACTTTC. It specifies CASSLAAGARANVLTF.

CDR3 loop: CATSREGQGTDTQYF. The CDR3 bases are TGTGCCACCAGCAGAGAAGGGCAGGGGACAGATACGCAGTATTTT. The rearrangement links TRBV15 to TRBJ2-3; TRBD1 might be the D (6 bases). Germline-derived CDR1 and CDR2 are LNHNV and YYDKDF (reference sequence). V lost 0 bases and J lost 3, with 10 bases in between. This CDR3 contains 15 residues.

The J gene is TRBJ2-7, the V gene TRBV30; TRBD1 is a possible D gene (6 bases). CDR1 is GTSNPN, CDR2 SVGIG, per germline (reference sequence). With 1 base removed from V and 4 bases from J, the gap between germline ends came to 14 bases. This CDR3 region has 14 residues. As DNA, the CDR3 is TGTGCCTGGAGTGCCCTAGAGGGGGTATACGAGCAGTACTTC. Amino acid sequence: CAWSALEGVYEQYF.

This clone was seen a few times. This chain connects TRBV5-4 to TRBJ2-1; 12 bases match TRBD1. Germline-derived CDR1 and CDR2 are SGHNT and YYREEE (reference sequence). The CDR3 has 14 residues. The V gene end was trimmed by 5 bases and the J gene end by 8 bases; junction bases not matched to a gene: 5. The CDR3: CASRGQGARYEQFF. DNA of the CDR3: TGTGCCAGCAGGGGACAGGGGGCGCGATATGAGCAGTTCTTC.

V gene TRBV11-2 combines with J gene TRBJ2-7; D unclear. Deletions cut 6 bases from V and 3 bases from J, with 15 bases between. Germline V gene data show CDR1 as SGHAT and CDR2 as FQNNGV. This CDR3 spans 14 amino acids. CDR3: CASSFAPRLYEQYF. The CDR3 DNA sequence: TGTGCCAGCAGTTTTGCGCCGCGTCTCTACGAGCAGTACTTC.

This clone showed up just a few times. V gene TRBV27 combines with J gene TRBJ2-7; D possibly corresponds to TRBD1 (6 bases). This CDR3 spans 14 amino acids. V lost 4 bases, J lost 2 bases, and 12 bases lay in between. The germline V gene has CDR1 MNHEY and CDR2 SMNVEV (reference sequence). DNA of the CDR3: TGTGCCAGCAGTTCTTACAGGGCCACCTACGAGCAGTACTTC. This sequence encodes CASSSYRATYEQYF.

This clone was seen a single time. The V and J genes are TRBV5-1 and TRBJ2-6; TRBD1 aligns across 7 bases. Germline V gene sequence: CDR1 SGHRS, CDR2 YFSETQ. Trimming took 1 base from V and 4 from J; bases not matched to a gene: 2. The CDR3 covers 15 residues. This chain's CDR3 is CASSLTGVGANVLTF. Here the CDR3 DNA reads TGCGCCAGCAGCTTGACAGGGGTCGGGGCCAACGTCCTGACTTTC. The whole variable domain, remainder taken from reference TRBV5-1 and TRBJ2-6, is KAGVTQTPRYLIKTRGQQVTLSCSPISGHRSVSWYQQTPGQGLQFLFEYFSETQRNKGNFPGRFSGRQFSNSRSEMNVSTLELGDSALYLCASSLTGVGANVLTFGAGSRLTVL.

The CDR3 coding sequence is TGTGCCAGCTCACCACTTGGGGGCCCAGATACGCAGTATTTT. It encodes CASSPLGGPDTQYF. The J gene is TRBJ2-3, the V gene TRBV18; D is possibly TRBD1 (6 bases). Germline-derived CDR1 and CDR2 are KGHSH and LQKENI. V shed 1 base and J shed 4 bases, with 9 bases lying between them. This CDR3 comprises 14 residues.

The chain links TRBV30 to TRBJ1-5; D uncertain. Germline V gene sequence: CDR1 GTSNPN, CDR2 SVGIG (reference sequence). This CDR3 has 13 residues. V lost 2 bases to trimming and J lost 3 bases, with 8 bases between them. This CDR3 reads CAWSISNNQPQHF. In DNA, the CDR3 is TGTGCCTGGAGTATCAGTAACAATCAGCCCCAGCATTTT. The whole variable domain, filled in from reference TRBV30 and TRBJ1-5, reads SQTIHQWPATLVQPVGSPLSLECTVEGTSNPNLYWYRQAAGRGLQLLFYSVGIGQISSEVPQNLSASRPQDRQFILSSKKLLLSDSGFYLCAWSISNNQPQHFGDGTRLSIL.

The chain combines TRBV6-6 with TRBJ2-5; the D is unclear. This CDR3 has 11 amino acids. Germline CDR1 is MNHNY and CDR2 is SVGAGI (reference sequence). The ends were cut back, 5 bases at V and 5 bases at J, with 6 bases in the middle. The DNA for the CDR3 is TGTGCCAGCAGTCGTGTGGAGACCCAGTACTTC. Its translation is CASSRVETQYF.

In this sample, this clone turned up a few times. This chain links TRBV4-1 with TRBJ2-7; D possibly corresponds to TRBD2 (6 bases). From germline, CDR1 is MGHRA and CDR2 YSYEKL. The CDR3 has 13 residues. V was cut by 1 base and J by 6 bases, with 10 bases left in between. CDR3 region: CASSQVAGGEQYF. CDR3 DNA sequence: TGCGCCAGCAGCCAAGTGGCCGGGGGCGAGCAGTACTTC.

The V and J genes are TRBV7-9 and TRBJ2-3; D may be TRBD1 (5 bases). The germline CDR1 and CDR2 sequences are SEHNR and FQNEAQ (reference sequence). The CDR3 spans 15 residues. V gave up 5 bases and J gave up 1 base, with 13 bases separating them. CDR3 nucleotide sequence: TGTGCCAGCAGCCGTAGACAGTACCGCACAGATACGCAGTATTTT. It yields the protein CASSRRQYRTDTQYF.

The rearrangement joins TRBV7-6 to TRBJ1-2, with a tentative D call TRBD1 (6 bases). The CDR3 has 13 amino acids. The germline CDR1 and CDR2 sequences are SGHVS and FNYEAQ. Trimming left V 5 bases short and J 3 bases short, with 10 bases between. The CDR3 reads CASSPRTDYGYTF. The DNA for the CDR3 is TGTGCCAGCAGCCCGCGGACAGACTATGGCTACACCTTC.

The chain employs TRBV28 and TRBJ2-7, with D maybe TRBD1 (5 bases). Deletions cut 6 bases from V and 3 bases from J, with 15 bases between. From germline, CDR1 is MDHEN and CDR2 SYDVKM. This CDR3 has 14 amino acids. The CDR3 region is CASRPRAAFYEQYF. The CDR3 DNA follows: TGTGCCAGCAGGCCCAGGGCCGCCTTCTACGAGCAGTACTTC.

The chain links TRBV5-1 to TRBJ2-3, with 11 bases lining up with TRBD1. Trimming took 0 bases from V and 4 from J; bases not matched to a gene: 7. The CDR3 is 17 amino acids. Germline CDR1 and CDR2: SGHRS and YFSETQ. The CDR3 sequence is CASSLGGQGARADTQYF. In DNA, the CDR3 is TGCGCCAGCAGCTTGGGCGGACAGGGGGCGAGGGCAGATACGCAGTATTTT.

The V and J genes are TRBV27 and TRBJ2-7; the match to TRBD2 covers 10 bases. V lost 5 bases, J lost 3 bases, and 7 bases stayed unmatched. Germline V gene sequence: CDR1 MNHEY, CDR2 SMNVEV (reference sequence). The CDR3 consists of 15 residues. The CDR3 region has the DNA TGTGCCAGCAGTCCAAGGGCTAGCGGGAGCTACGAGCAGTACTTC. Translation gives CASSPRASGSYEQYF.

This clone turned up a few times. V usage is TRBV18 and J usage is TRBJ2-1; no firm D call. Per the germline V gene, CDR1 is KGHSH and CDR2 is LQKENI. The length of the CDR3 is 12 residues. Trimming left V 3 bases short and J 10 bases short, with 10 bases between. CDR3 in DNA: TGTGCCAGCTCACCTAATGTCCCCGAGCAGTTCTTC. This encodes CASSPNVPEQFF.

CDR3 sequence reads: CASSLQGMNTEAFF. Written as DNA, the CDR3 is TGTGCCAGCAGCTTACAGGGGATGAACACTGAAGCTTTCTTT. The chain couples TRBV7-9 to TRBJ1-1, with D perhaps TRBD1 (6 bases). This CDR3 has 14 amino acids. V lost 2 bases and J lost 0, with 7 bases in between. Germline CDR1 reads SEHNR; CDR2 reads FQNEAQ (reference sequence).

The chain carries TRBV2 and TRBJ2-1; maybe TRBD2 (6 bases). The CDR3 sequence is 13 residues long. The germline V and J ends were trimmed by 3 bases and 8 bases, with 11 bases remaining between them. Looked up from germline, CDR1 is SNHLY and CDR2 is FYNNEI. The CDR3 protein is CASSDPWEDEQFF. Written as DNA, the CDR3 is TGTGCCAGCAGTGATCCGTGGGAGGATGAGCAGTTCTTC.

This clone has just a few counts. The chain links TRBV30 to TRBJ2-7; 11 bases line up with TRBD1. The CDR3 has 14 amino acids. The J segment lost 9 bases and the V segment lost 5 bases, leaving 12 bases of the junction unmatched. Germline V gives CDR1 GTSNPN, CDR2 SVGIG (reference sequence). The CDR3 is CAWAGWTGGPGQYF. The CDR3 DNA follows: TGTGCCTGGGCCGGCTGGACAGGGGGCCCTGGGCAGTACTTC. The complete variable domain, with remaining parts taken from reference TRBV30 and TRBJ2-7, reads SQTIHQWPATLVQPVGSPLSLECTVEGTSNPNLYWYRQAAGRGLQLLFYSVGIGQISSEVPQNLSASRPQDRQFILSSKKLLLSDSGFYLCAWAGWTGGPGQYFGPGTRLTVT.